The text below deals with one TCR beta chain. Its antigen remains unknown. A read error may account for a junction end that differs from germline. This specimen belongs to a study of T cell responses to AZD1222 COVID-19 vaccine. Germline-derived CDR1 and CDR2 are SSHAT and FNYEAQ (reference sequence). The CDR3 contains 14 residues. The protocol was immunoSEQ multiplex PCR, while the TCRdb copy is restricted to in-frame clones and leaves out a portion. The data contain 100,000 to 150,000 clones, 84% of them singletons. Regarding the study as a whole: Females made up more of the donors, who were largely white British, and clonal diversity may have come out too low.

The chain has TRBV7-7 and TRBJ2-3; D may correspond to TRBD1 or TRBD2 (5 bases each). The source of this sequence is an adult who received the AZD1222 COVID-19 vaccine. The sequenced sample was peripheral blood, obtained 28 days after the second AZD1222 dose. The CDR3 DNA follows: TGTGCTAGCAGCTTCTTGGGGGTGGGAGATACGCAGTATTTT. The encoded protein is CASSFLGVGDTQYF. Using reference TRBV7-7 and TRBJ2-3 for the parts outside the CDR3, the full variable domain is GAGVSQSPRYKVTKRGQDVTLRCDPISSHATLYWYQQALGQGPEFLTYFNYEAQPDKSGLPSDRFSAERPEGSISTLTIQRTEQRDSAMYRCASSFLGVGDTQYFGPGTRLTVL.